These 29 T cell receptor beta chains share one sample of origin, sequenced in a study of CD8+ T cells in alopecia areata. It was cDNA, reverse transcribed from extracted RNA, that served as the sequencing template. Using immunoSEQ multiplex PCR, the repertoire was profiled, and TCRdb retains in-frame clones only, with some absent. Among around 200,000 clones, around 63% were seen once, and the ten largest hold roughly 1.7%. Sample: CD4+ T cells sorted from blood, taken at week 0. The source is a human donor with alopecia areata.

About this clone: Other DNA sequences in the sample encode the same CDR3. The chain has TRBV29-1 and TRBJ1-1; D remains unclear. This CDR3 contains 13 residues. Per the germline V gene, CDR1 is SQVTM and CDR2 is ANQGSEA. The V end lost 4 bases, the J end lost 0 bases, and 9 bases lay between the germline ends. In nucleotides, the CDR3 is TGCAGCGTTGTCGGTCAGTTGAACACTGAAGCTTTCTTT. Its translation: CSVVGQLNTEAFF. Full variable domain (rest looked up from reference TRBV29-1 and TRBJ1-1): SAVISQKPSRDICQRGTSLTIQCQVDSQVTMMFWYRQQPGQSLTLIATANQGSEATYESGFVIDKFPISRPNLTFSTLTVSNMSPEDSSIYLCSVVGQLNTEAFFGQGTRLTVV.

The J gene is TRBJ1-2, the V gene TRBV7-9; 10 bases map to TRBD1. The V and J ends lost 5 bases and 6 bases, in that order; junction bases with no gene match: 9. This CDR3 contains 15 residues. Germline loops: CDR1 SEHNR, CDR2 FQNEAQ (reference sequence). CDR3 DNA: TGTGCCAGCAGCCCCCAGCGACAGGGGGCAAATGGCTACACCTTC. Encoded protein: CASSPQRQGANGYTF.

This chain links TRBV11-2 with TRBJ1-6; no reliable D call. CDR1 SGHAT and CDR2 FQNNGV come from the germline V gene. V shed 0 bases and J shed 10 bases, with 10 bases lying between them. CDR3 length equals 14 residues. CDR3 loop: CASSLDPGWSPLHF. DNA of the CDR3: TGTGCCAGCAGCTTAGATCCCGGTTGGTCACCCCTCCACTTT. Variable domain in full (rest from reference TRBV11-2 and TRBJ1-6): EAGVAQSPRYKIIEKRQSVAFWCNPISGHATLYWYQQILGQGPKLLIQFQNNGVVDDSQLPKDRFSAERLKGVDSTLKIQPAKLEDSAVYLCASSLDPGWSPLHFGNGTRLTVT.

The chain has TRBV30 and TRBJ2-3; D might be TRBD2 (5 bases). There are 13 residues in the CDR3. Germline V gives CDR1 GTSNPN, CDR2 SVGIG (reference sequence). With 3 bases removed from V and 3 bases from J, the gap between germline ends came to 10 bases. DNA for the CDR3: TGTGCCTGGAGAACTAGTAGGACAGATACGCAGTATTTT. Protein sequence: CAWRTSRTDTQYF.

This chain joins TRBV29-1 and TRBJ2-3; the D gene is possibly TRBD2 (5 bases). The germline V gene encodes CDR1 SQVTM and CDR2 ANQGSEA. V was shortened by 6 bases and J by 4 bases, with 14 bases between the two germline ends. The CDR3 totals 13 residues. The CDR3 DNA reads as TGCAGCGTCCAATGGGAGCTCGCAGATACGCAGTATTTT. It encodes CSVQWELADTQYF.

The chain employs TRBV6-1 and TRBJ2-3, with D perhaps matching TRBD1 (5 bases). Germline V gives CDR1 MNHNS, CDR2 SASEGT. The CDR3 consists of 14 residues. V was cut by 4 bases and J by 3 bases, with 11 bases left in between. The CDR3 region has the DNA TGTGCCAGCAGTGCACAGGCTGGGACAGATACGCAGTATTTT. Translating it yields CASSAQAGTDTQYF.

In DNA, the CDR3 is TGTGCCAGCAGGGACATCAATTCACCCCTCCACTTT. The encoded protein is CASRDINSPLHF. The J gene is TRBJ1-6, the V gene TRBV27; weak D call: TRBD1 (5 bases). This CDR3 is built from 12 residues. With 6 bases removed from V and 7 bases from J, the gap between germline ends came to 7 bases. Germline V gene sequence: CDR1 MNHEY, CDR2 SMNVEV (reference sequence).

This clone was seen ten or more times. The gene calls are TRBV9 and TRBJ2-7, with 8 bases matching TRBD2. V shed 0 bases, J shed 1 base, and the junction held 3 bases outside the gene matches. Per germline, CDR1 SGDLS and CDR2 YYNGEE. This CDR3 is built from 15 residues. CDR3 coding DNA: TGTGCCAGCAGCGTAGGCCGGGGGGGATCCTACGAGCAGTACTTC. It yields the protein CASSVGRGGSYEQYF.

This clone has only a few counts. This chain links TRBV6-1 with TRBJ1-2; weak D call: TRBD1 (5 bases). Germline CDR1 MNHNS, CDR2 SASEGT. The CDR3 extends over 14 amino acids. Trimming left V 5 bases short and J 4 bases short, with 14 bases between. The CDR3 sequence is CASSPLRGSYGYTF. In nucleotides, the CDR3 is TGTGCCAGCAGTCCATTAAGGGGCAGCTATGGCTACACCTTC.

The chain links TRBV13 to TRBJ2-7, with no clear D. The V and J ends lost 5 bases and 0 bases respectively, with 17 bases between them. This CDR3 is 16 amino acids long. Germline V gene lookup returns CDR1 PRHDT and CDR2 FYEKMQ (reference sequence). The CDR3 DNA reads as TGTGCCAGCAGCGAAGTGGAAGGCAGTCTCTCCTACGAGCAGTACTTC. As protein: CASSEVEGSLSYEQYF.

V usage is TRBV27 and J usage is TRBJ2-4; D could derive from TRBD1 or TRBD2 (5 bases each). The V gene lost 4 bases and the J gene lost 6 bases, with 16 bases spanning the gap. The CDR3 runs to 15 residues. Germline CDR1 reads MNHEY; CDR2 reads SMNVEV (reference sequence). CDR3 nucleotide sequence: TGTGCCAGCAGTTCCACCGGGGCCCGAGGAAACATTCAGTACTTC. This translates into CASSSTGARGNIQYF.

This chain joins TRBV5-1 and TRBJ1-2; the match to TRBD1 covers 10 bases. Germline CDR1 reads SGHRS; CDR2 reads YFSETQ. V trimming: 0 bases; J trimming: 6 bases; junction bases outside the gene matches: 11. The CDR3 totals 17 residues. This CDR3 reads CASSLDGRDRGADGYTF. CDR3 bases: TGCGCCAGCAGCTTGGATGGCCGGGACAGGGGTGCGGATGGCTACACCTTC.

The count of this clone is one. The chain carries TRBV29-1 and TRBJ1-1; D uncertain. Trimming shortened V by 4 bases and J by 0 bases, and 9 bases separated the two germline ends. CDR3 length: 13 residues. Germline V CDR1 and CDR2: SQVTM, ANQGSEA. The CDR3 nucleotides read TGCAGCGTTGTCGCCAGGTTGAACACTGAAGCTTTCTTT. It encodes CSVVARLNTEAFF.

CDR3 sequence (DNA): TGCGCCAGCAGCCACGTGGTAGATACGCAGTATTTT. Its protein is CASSHVVDTQYF. V gene TRBV4-1 combines with J gene TRBJ2-3; D is unresolved. V was pared by 3 bases and J by 5 bases, with 6 bases between. Germline V gene data show CDR1 as MGHRA and CDR2 as YSYEKL. The length of the CDR3 is 12 residues.

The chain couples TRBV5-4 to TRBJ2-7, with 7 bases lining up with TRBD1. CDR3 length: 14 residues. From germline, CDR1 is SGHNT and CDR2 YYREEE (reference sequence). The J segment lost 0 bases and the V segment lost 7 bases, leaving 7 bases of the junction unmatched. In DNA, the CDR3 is TGTGCCAGCCTCCGGGACAGACGCTCCTACGAGCAGTACTTC. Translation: CASLRDRRSYEQYF.

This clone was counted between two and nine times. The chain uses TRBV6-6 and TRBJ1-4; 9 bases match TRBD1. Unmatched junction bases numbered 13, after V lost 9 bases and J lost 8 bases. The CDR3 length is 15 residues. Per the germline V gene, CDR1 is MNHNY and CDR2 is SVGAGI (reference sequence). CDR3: CASLGQGRFGEKLFF. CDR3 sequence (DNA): TGTGCCAGTCTCGGACAGGGGAGGTTTGGGGAAAAACTGTTTTTT.

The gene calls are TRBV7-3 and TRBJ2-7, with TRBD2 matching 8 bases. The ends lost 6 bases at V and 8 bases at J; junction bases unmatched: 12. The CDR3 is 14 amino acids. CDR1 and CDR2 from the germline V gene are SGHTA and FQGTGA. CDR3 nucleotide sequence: TGTGCCAGCAGTCCGGGACTAGGAGTCTTTAAGCAGTACTTC. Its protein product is CASSPGLGVFKQYF.

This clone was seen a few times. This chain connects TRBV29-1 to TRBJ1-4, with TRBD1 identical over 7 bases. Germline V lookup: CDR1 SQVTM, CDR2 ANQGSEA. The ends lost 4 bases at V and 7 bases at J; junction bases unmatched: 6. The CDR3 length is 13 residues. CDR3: CSVGQGKSEKLFF. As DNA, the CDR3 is TGCAGCGTTGGACAGGGAAAAAGTGAAAAACTGTTTTTT.

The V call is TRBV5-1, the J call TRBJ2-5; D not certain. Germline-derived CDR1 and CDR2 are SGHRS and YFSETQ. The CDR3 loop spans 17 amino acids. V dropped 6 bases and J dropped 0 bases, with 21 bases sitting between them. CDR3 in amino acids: CASTPGFSPSYQETQYF. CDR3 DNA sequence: TGCGCCAGCACCCCGGGTTTTTCCCCATCGTACCAAGAGACCCAGTACTTC.

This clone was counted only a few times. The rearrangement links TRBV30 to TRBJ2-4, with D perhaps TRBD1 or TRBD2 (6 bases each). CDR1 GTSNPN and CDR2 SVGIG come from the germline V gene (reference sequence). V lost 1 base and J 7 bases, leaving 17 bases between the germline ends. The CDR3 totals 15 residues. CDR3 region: CAWSDRGLAFNIQYF. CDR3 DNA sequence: TGTGCCTGGAGTGATCGGGGGCTAGCGTTTAACATTCAGTACTTC.

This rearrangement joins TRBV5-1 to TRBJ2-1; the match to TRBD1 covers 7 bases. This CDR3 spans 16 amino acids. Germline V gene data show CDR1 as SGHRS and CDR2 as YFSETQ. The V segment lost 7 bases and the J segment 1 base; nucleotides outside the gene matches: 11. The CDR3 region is CASRTAGTESYNEQFF. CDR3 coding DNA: TGCGCCAGCCGGACTGCCGGGACAGAGTCCTACAATGAGCAGTTCTTC.

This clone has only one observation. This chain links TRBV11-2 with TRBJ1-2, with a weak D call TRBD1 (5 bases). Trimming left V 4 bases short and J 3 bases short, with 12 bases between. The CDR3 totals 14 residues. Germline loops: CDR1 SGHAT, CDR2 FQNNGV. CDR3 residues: CASSSSGLHYGYTF. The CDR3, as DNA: TGTGCCAGCAGCTCCTCGGGACTACACTATGGCTACACCTTC.

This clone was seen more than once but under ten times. CDR3 nucleotides: TGTGCCTGGAGTCAGCGGATTATTAGCAATCAGCCCCAGCATTTT. Its translation: CAWSQRIISNQPQHF. The gene calls are TRBV30 and TRBJ1-5; D call uncertain. V lost 2 bases and J 0 bases, leaving 11 bases between the germline ends. The CDR3 consists of 15 residues. Germline CDR1 and CDR2: GTSNPN and SVGIG (reference sequence).

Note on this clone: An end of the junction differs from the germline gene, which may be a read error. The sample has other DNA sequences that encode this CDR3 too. For the CDR3, the DNA is TGTGCCTGGAGCGGACTAGCGGAGCCGTTCTTC. Translation: CAWSGLAEPFF. The chain links TRBV30 to TRBJ2-1, with 10 nucleotides matching TRBD2. The CDR3 sequence is 11 residues long. The germline V gene has CDR1 GTSNPN and CDR2 SVGIG (reference sequence).

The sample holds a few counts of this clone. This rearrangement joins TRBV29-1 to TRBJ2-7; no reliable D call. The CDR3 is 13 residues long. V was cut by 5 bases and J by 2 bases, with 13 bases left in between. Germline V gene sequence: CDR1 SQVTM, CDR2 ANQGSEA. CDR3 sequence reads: CSVQPGFAYEQYF. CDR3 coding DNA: TGCAGCGTTCAGCCGGGTTTCGCCTACGAGCAGTACTTC.

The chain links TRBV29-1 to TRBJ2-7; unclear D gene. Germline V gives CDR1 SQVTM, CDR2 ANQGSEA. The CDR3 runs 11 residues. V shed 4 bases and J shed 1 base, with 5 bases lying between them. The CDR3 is CSVAKSYEQYF. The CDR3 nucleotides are TGCAGCGTTGCCAAATCCTACGAGCAGTACTTC.

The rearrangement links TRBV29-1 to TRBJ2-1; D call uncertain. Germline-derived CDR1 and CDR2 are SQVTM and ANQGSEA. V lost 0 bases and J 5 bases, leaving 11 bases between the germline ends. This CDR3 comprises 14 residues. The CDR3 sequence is CSVEDPGRNNEQFF. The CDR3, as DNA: TGCAGCGTTGAAGATCCGGGCAGGAACAATGAGCAGTTCTTC.

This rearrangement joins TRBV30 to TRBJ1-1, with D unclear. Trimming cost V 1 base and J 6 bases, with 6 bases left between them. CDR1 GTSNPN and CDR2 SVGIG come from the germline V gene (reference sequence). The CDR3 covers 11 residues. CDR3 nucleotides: TGTGCCTGGAGTGGGAGGGCTGAAGCTTTCTTT. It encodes CAWSGRAEAFF.

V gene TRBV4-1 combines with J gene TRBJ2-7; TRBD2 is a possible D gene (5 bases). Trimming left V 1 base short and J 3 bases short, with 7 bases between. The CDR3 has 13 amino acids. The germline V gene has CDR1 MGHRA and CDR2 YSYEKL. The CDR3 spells CASSQGTYYEQYF. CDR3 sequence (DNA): TGCGCCAGCAGCCAAGGGACTTACTACGAGCAGTACTTC.